The subject of this entry is one T cell receptor (beta chain). The record originates from a study of blood T cell repertoires in COVID-19. Study-wide context: Samples taken during acute and convalescent COVID-19 were collected in the United States, Italy and Spain. Sample material is recorded as cDNA or gDNA derived from T cells, B-cell-depleted T cells, or PBMCs.

This CDR3 comprises 14 residues. The V gene lost 6 bases and the J gene lost 0 bases, with 9 bases spanning the gap. Per germline, CDR1 MNHEY and CDR2 SVGEGT. In the original processing: For nucleated cells, counts were estimated from reference gene primer amplification. Generated by immunoSEQ multiplex PCR, the TCRdb table keeps only in-frame clones and is missing some. For V, J and clone size, that table is used; D and trimming come from the DNA. The table records around 37,000 clones, around 85% of them present only once. The TCR sequence derives from a man in his fifties with active COVID-19. This sequence joins TRBV6-2 or TRBV6-3 and TRBJ1-5, with D hard to call. The sequenced material came from peripheral blood. The DNA for the CDR3 is TGTGCCAGCAGCAGGCGGCGTAGCAATCAGCCCCAGCATTTT. It encodes CASSRRRSNQPQHF.